This paragraph covers one T cell receptor beta chain sequence. The target of this receptor is not known. The record has no base qualities; no much larger clone is one base away. The time point label, read with the paper, signifies: pre-treatment sample, taken before nivolumab and TIL therapy. Between late 2017 and early 2020, a dual-center phase I trial enrolled adults who had stage 4 NSCLC. Samples came from a single-arm, open-label phase I trial of tumor-infiltrating lymphocyte therapy with nivolumab in advanced non-small cell lung cancer. Mononuclear cells from blood collected in EDTA tubes were isolated on a Ficoll gradient and snap-frozen as pellets, and DNA was then extracted using a Qiagen mini-prep kit. The immunoSEQ v3 hsTCRB kit was used to amplify TCR beta CDR3 regions from genomic DNA through bias-controlled multiplex PCR. TCR libraries were sequenced on an Illumina NextSeq 500 to roughly 2 million read pairs for survey level or 5-6 million for deep level. The paper's processing steps were these. Clonality was reported by immunoSEQ Analyzer software, which also assigned V, D and J genes and filtered out non-productive sequences. Repertoires were compared using productive Simpson clonality and Morisita overlap index of productive TRB rearrangements between infused TIL and blood. Absolute clonotype counts in blood were estimated by multiplying the lymphocyte count by the CD3+ fraction and by the productive frequency of the clone. TCRdb holds this immuneACCESS table with in-frame rearrangements only. Some clones are missing; in checked studies, unresolved V genes explain under half, and the rest has no known cause. V and J calls and clone size are as listed in that table; D and trimming were resolved from the DNA. The sample yields some 50,000 clones; 70% to 80% were counted once. In total, the top ten clones hold about 16% of the sample.

This specimen belongs to a study of TIL therapy for anti-PD-1-resistant metastatic lung cancer (dated by TCRdb to the early 2020s). Describing the broader study: Tumors were collected before any PD-1/PD-L1 blockade, after which patients were given nivolumab, and patients who progressed were given lymphodepletion, an infusion of expanded TIL and IL-2. Enrolled patients had a median age of 54 years (range about 38-85) and a median tumor PD-L1 proportion score of over 5.5%. The cohort was predominantly lung adenocarcinoma, with a few EGFR-mutant and two ALK-rearranged tumors, and half of patients were current or former smokers. A median non-synonymous tumor mutation burden of about 1.5 mutations per megabase was determined across the cohort by whole-exome sequencing. Tumor and peripheral blood T cell receptor beta sequencing was used to track clonotypes across tumor, expanded TIL product and serial blood samples.

Paper-wide results and their limitations: The study protocol defined all tumor marker inferences as exploratory. Infused TIL clonotypes partially replaced the baseline peripheral repertoire then decayed over months, with no apparent association between persistence and response. The cohort was highly selected, with more treatment-naive, never-smoker and oncogene-addicted patients than typical, limiting generalizability.

This specimen was blood, taken at baseline. The receptor comes from a man between 70 and 80 years old with non-small cell lung cancer.

This receptor carries the CDR3 CASSRDTSFDEQFF. The nucleotide sequence is given as TGTGCCAGCAGCCGAGATACTAGCTTCGATGAGCAGTTCTTC. The chain is made from TRBV11-1 and TRBJ2-1; a tentative D match to TRBD2 spans 6 bases. CDR1 is given as SGHAT and CDR2 as FQDESV, both from the germline V gene (reference sequence). V was cut back by 5 bases and J by 8 bases, leaving a gap of 16 bases between them. Including cysteine and phenylalanine, the CDR3 has 14 amino acids. The sequence is cut down to CDR3 DNA, 42 bases in frame from base 1. The reference TRBV11-1 and TRBJ2-1 proteins fill in what lies around the CDR3, so the full variable domain reads EAEVAQSPRYKITEKSQAVAFWCDPISGHATLYWYRQILGQGPELLVQFQDESVVDDSQLPKDRFSAERLKGVDSTLKIQPAELGDSAMYLCASSRDTSFDEQFFGPGTRLTVL.